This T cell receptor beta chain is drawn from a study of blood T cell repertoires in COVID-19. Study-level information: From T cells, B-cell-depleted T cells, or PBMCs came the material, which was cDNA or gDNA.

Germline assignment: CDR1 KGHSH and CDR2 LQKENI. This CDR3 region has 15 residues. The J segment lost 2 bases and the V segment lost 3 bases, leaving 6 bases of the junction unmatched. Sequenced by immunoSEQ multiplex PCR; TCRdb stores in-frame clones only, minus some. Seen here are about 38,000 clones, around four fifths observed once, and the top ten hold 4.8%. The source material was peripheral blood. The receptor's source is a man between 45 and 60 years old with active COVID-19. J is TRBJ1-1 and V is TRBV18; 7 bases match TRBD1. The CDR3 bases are TGTGCCAGCTCACCGCGGACAGGCGCTAACACTGAAGCTTTCTTT. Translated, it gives CASSPRTGANTEAFF.